The present T cell receptor beta chain was sequenced within a study of vaccination effects on CD4 cells after COVID-19. This table comes from immunoSEQ multiplex PCR, and its TCRdb copy is limited to in-frame clones, with some not included. Found here are just under 45,000 clones, around 77% of them singletons; the top ten hold 9.5% to 14%. A note on this clone: The antigen is not known.

Sequencing in the ViraFEST assay came after antigen-specific CD4+ T cells had been expanded with viral peptide pools, which were used to stimulate PBMC. After more than 8 days in culture, the CD4+ T cells were isolated. In the vaccine recipients, nucleocapsid antibodies were negative and there was no prior SARS-CoV-2 infection. About 2.2 million PBMC per well were cultured with approximately 9.7 IU/ml IL-2 and about 9.8 ug/ml peptides. At days 3 and 7, half of the medium was exchanged for IL-2 medium. Sequences were derived from CD4+ T cells from PBMCs cultured with SARS-CoV-2 spike peptides, sampled before COVID-19 vaccination. The sequence came from a human donor who received a COVID-19 vaccine.

The CDR3 region has the DNA TGCGCCAGCAGTTGGGTCAATGAGCAGTTCTTC. Encoded protein: CASSWVNEQFF. This chain connects TRBV5-1 to TRBJ2-1; no clear D gene. This CDR3 contains 11 residues. V shed 5 bases and J shed 6 bases, with 6 bases lying between them. Germline V gives CDR1 SGHRS, CDR2 YFSETQ.